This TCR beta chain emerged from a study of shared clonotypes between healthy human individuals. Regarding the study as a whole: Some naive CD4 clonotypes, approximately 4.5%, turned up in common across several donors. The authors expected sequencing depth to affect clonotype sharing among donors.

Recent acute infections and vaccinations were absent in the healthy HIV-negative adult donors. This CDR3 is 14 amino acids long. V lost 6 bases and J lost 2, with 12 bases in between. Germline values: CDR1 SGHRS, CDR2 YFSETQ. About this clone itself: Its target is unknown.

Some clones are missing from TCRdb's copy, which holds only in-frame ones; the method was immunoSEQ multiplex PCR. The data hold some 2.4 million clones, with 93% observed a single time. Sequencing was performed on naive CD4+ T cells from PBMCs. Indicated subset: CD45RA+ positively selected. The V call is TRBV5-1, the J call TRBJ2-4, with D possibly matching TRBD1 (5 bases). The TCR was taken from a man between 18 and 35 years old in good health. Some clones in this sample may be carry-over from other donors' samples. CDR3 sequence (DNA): TGCGCCAGCACCGATACAGGACCCAAAAACATTCAGTACTTC. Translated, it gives CASTDTGPKNIQYF.